Sequencing of this T cell receptor (beta chain) was carried out in a study of blood T cell repertoires in COVID-19. Study information: Whether acute or convalescent, the COVID-19 samples came from the United States, Italy and Spain. In each case, the material was cDNA or gDNA derived from T cells, B-cell-depleted T cells, or PBMCs.

The V and J ends lost 2 bases and 0 bases, in that order; junction bases with no gene match: 1. The CDR3 is 15 residues long. Germline CDR1 is LGHDT and CDR2 is YNNKEL (reference sequence). As processed by the authors: Estimation of nucleated cell counts relied on the amplification of reference gene primers. The repertoire was sequenced with immunoSEQ multiplex PCR; TCRdb's copy has only in-frame clones and lacks some. V and J calls and clone size come straight from that table; D and trimming were deduced from the DNA. The sample lists more than 140,000 clones; 84% were seen once. This chain joins TRBV3-1 (or the pseudogene TRBV3-2) and TRBJ1-1, with 9 bases fitting TRBD1. The origin of this receptor is a woman aged 50 to 60 in a cohort sampled during active or convalescent COVID-19. Input material: peripheral blood. CDR3 in amino acids: CASSQWDRVNTEAFF. The CDR3 bases are TGTGCCAGCAGCCAATGGGACAGGGTGAACACTGAAGCTTTCTTT.